This T cell receptor beta chain was recorded in a study of cytomegalovirus exposure and HLA in healthy donors. Background on the study: Early released data had 65 million to 100 million unique TCRs, all coming from HLA-typed donors.

Notes on the study in general: Segments of the TCR beta V type were, in most cases, productive about 87% or about 30% of the time in an earlier analysis.

PCR involved 60 Vbeta and 13 Jbeta primers. Repertoires were generated with immunoSEQ multiplex PCR, while TCRdb's copy carries only in-frame clones and drops some. The sample holds approximately 150,000 clones; roughly 85% are singletons and the top ten take about 1.7%. The germline V gene encodes CDR1 MNHEY and CDR2 SVGAGI. Trimming stripped 4 bases from V and 7 bases from J, with 15 bases between. The CDR3 sequence is 14 residues long. As regards this clone: As yet, its antigen is unknown.

This chain links TRBV6-5 with TRBJ2-3; D uncertain. The source is a young woman in good health and CMV-seronegative. The material sequenced was PBMCs. The CDR3 nucleotides are TGTGCCAGCAGTTCGCCTCGACCGCGGAATACGCAGTATTTT. It translates to CASSSPRPRNTQYF.